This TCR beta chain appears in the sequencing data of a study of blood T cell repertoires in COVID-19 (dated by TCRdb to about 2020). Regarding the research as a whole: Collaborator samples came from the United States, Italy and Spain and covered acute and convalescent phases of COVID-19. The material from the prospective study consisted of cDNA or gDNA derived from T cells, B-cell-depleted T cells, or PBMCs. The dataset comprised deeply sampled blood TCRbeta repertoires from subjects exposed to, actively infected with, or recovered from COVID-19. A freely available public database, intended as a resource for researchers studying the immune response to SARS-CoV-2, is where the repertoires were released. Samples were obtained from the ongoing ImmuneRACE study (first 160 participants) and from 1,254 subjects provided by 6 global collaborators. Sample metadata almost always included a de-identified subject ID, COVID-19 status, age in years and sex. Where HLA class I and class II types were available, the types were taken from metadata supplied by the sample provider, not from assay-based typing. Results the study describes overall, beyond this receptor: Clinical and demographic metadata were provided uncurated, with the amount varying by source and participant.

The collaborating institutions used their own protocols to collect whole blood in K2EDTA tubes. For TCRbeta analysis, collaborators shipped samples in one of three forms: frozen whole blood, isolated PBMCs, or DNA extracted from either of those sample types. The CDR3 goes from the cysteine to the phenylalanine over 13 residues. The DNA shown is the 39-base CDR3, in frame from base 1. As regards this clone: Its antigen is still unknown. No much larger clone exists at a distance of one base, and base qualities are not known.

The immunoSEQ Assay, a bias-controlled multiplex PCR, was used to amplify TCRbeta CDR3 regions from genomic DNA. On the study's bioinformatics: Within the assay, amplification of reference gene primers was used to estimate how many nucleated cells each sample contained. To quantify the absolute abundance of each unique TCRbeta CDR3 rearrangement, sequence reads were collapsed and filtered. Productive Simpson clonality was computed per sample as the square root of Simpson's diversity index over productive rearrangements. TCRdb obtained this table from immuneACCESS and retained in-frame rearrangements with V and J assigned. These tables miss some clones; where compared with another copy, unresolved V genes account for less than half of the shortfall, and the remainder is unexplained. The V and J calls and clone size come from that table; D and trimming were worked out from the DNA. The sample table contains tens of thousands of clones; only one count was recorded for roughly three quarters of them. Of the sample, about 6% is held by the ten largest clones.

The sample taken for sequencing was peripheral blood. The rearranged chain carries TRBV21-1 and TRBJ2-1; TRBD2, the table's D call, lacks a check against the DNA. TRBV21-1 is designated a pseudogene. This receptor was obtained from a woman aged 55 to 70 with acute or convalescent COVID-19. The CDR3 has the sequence CASSKASGDEQFF. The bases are TGTGCCAGCAGCAAAGCTAGCGGGGACGAGCAGTTCTTC.